A selection of T cell receptor beta chains follows, all from one sample in a study of human T cells and chemical hapten exposure. One entry per CDR3 protein results from TCRdb running MiXCR on the RACE reads. The data show tens of thousands of distinct CDR3 sequences, with approximately 7.6% seen just once and around 1.2% held by the top ten. Sample: whole blood, taken in connection with sensitization to the hapten diphenylcyclopropenone (DPC). The receptors originated from a woman in her fifties or sixties with alopecia areata. Some clones in this sample may be carry-over from other donors' samples. Both conserved end residues are part of each CDR3. A D gene is named only where the DNA matches it firmly. Clone size appears in some rows only: once, few, many, or a class for an expanded clone.

CDR3 length	D gene	V gene	clone size	J gene	CDR3 protein	CDR3 DNA
12	.	TRBV24-1	.	TRBJ2-1	CATSDLWGKQFF	TGTGCCACCAGTGATTTATGGGGGAAGCAGTTCTTC
15	.	TRBV5-1	many	TRBJ2-5	CASSLGGQVQETQYF	TGCGCCAGCAGCTTGGGAGGCCAGGTCCAAGAGACCCAGTACTTC
13	.	TRBV11-1	many	TRBJ2-1	CASSSGQYNEQFF	TGTGCCAGCAGCTCCGGACAGTACAATGAGCAGTTCTTC
11	.	TRBV11-2	.	TRBJ2-4	CASSPGDIQYF	TGTGCCAGCAGCCCAGGAGACATTCAGTACTTC
14	.	TRBV7-9	few	TRBJ2-3	CASSWSGDTDTQYF	TGTGCCAGCAGCTGGAGCGGAGACACAGATACGCAGTATTTT
13	.	TRBV11-2	many	TRBJ2-1	CASSPYSYNEQFF	TGTGCCAGCAGCCCGTACTCCTACAATGAGCAGTTCTTC
14	TRBD2	TRBV15	many	TRBJ2-3	CATSLAGLTDTQYF	TGTGCCACCAGTCTAGCGGGACTCACAGATACGCAGTATTTT
14	.	TRBV18	many	TRBJ2-7	CASSPPTGRYEQYF	TGTGCCAGCTCACCCCCGACAGGTCGCTACGAGCAGTACTTC
13	.	TRBV30	many	TRBJ1-1	CAWKGRLNTEAFF	TGTGCCTGGAAAGGACGATTGAACACTGAAGCTTTCTTT
16	.	TRBV28	.	TRBJ1-4	CASTQGGVGSNEKLFF	TGTGCCAGCACACAAGGGGGGGTTGGCTCTAATGAAAAACTGTTTTTT
16	TRBD1	TRBV20-1	.	TRBJ1-5	CSARTGGGWSNQPQHF	TGCAGTGCTCGGACAGGGGGCGGGTGGAGCAATCAGCCCCAGCATTTT
15	.	TRBV12-3/TRBV12-4	few	TRBJ1-4	CASSLVGGKVEKLFF	TGTGCCAGCAGTTTAGTCGGGGGGAAGGTGGAAAAACTGTTTTTT
15	TRBD1	TRBV7-2	many	TRBJ2-3	CASSFGQGESDTQYF	TGTGCCAGCAGCTTTGGACAGGGGGAATCAGATACGCAGTATTTT
14	TRBD1	TRBV20-1	many	TRBJ1-5	CSASTGAPNQPQHF	TGCAGTGCCTCGACAGGGGCCCCCAATCAGCCCCAGCATTTT
10	.	TRBV6-5	few	TRBJ2-7	CASTPLEQYF	TGTGCCAGCACCCCTCTCGAGCAGTACTTC
15	TRBD1	TRBV12-3/TRBV12-4	few	TRBJ1-6	CASSRTGGFGSPLHF	TGTGCCAGCAGTCGGACAGGGGGATTCGGTTCACCCCTCCACTTT
19	TRBD2	TRBV4-3	many	TRBJ2-4	CASSQDGSSGSLAKNIQYF	TGCGCCAGCAGCCAAGATGGTTCTAGCGGGTCCCTAGCCAAAAACATTCAGTACTTC
15	.	TRBV12-5	few	TRBJ2-5	CASGSRESSQETQYF	TGTGCTAGTGGTTCCCGGGAGAGCTCCCAAGAGACCCAGTACTTC
15	TRBD1	TRBV27	few	TRBJ2-7	CASSHPGTGGNEQYF	TGTGCCAGCAGTCACCCCGGGACAGGGGGCAACGAGCAGTACTTC
12	TRBD2	TRBV29-1	.	TRBJ2-7	CSVEEGGRGQYF	TGCAGCGTTGAAGAGGGAGGGAGGGGGCAGTACTTC
13	.	TRBV7-2	few	TRBJ2-5	CASSPRAQETQYF	TGTGCCAGCAGCCCAAGGGCCCAAGAGACCCAGTACTTC
15	.	TRBV28	few	TRBJ2-6	CASIRALSGANVLTF	TGTGCCAGCATCCGGGCTCTCTCTGGGGCCAACGTCCTGACTTTC